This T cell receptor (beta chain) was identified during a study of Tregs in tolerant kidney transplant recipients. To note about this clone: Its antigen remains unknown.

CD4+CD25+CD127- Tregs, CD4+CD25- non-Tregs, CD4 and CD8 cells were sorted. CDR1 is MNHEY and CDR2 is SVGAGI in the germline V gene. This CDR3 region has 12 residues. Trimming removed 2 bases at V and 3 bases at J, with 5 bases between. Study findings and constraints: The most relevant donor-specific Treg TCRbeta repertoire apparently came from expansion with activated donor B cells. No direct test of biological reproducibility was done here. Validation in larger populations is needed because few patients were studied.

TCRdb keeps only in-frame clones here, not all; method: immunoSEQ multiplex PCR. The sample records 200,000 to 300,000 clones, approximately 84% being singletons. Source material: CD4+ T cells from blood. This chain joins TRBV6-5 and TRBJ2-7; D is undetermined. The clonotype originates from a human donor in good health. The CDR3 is CASSYLDYEQYF. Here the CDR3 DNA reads TGTGCCAGCAGTTACCTCGACTACGAGCAGTACTTC.